This TCR beta chain is from a study of PD-1 blockade in mismatch repair-deficient tumors. Study-level results: Rapid post-treatment expansion, then contraction, generally preceding radiologic response, marked tumor-resident clones.

Turning to this clone: Its antigen remains unidentified.

All patients were mismatch repair deficient, assessed by either PCR or immunohistochemistry. TCR sequencing covered a few patients who responded to pembrolizumab. Clones were read by immunoSEQ multiplex PCR, and TCRdb kept only the in-frame ones, dropping some. The table lists roughly 110,000 clones, 60% to 85% of them singletons. Trimming took off 4 bases at V and 4 bases at J, with 9 bases between the two ends. This CDR3 has 12 amino acids. CDR1 is SGHNT and CDR2 is YYREEE in the germline V gene (reference sequence). Sequencing was performed on peripheral blood, taken 60 weeks after starting pembrolizumab. This TCR was recovered from an adult with mismatch repair-deficient cancer. The chain uses TRBV5-4 and TRBJ2-7; D gene ambiguous. The CDR3 loop reads CASSADGYEQYF. The CDR3, as DNA: TGTGCCAGCAGCGCCGACGGATACGAGCAGTACTTC.